The T cell receptor (beta chain) described here comes from a study of spatial heterogeneity in lung cancer. Study-wide points: In blood, ubiquitous expanded tumor TCRs appeared more at resection than follow-up.

Indicated time point: sample taken at primary tumor resection. No cell sorting; template was whole RNA from tumor, lung tissue or PBMC. Untreated early-stage non-small cell lung cancer patients, fewer than 85 in total, were the donors. Many counts were recorded for this clonotype. The antigen remains undetermined. TCRdb analysed the 5' RACE reads with MiXCR anew, one entry per CDR3 protein. The sample yields some 70,000 distinct CDR3 sequences, roughly 14% seen once. V was shortened by 0 bases and J by 1 base, with 7 bases between the two germline ends. CDR1 is SGHRS, CDR2 YFSETQ, per germline. This CDR3 contains 14 residues.

The specimen comprised PBMCs, sampled at surgery. The chain links TRBV5-1 to TRBJ1-1, with D uncertain. The receptor was derived from a male donor with early-stage non-small cell lung cancer. This chain's CDR3 is CASSLVTSNTEAFF. Written as DNA, the CDR3 is TGCGCCAGCAGCTTGGTCACCTCGAACACTGAAGCTTTCTTT.